This T cell receptor beta chain comes out of a study of T cells in Graves' hyperthyroidism and ophthalmopathy. Amplified regions were TCR beta CDR3 sequences from RNA transcripts. The TCR CDR3 was amplified in a first-round RT-PCR using the HTBI primer set. In TCRdb, the multiplex PCR reads were re-called with MiXCR into one record per CDR3 protein. The data contain roughly 520,000 distinct CDR3 sequences, around a quarter of them seen just once; the ten biggest clones take up 11%. This clonotype was recorded many times. Germline V CDR1 and CDR2: DFQATT, SNEGSKA (reference sequence). The CDR3 consists of 17 residues. V lost 0 bases and J 2 bases, leaving 17 bases between the germline ends.

The chain joins TRBV20-1 to TRBJ1-5, with D uncertain. The source is a woman between 25 and 40 years old with Graves' ophthalmopathy. Sequencing used blood. CDR3 nucleotides: TGCAGTGCTAGAGATCGGTCAGACTTAGGTGGCAATCAGCCCCAGCATTTT. Translation gives CSARDRSDLGGNQPQHF.